This T cell receptor (beta chain) came from a study of blood T cells in healthy people across ages. General study findings and limits: Compared with aged donors, long-lived donors showed fewer expanded clones, suggesting selection. With naive T cell percentage, TCR beta diversity showed a strong correlation.

A second PCR of 7 to 11 cycles used a sample-barcoded 5' primer and a J-beta primer mix. TCRdb recomputed calls from the 5' RACE reads with MiXCR, one row per CDR3 protein. The repertoire holds about a million distinct CDR3 sequences, roughly 48% seen once, with under 15% in the top ten. This clonotype appeared a few times. Its antigen is still unknown. The germline V and J ends were trimmed by 3 bases and 6 bases, with 6 bases remaining between them. This CDR3 is built from 11 residues. The germline V gene encodes CDR1 SNHLY and CDR2 FYNNEI. The sequenced sample consisted of blood. The clonotype was recovered from a man under 40 in good health. The rearrangement uses TRBV2 and TRBJ2-7; D uncertain. CDR3 sequence (DNA): TGTGCCAGCAGTGAGACCCCCGAGCAGTACTTC. Amino acids: CASSETPEQYF.